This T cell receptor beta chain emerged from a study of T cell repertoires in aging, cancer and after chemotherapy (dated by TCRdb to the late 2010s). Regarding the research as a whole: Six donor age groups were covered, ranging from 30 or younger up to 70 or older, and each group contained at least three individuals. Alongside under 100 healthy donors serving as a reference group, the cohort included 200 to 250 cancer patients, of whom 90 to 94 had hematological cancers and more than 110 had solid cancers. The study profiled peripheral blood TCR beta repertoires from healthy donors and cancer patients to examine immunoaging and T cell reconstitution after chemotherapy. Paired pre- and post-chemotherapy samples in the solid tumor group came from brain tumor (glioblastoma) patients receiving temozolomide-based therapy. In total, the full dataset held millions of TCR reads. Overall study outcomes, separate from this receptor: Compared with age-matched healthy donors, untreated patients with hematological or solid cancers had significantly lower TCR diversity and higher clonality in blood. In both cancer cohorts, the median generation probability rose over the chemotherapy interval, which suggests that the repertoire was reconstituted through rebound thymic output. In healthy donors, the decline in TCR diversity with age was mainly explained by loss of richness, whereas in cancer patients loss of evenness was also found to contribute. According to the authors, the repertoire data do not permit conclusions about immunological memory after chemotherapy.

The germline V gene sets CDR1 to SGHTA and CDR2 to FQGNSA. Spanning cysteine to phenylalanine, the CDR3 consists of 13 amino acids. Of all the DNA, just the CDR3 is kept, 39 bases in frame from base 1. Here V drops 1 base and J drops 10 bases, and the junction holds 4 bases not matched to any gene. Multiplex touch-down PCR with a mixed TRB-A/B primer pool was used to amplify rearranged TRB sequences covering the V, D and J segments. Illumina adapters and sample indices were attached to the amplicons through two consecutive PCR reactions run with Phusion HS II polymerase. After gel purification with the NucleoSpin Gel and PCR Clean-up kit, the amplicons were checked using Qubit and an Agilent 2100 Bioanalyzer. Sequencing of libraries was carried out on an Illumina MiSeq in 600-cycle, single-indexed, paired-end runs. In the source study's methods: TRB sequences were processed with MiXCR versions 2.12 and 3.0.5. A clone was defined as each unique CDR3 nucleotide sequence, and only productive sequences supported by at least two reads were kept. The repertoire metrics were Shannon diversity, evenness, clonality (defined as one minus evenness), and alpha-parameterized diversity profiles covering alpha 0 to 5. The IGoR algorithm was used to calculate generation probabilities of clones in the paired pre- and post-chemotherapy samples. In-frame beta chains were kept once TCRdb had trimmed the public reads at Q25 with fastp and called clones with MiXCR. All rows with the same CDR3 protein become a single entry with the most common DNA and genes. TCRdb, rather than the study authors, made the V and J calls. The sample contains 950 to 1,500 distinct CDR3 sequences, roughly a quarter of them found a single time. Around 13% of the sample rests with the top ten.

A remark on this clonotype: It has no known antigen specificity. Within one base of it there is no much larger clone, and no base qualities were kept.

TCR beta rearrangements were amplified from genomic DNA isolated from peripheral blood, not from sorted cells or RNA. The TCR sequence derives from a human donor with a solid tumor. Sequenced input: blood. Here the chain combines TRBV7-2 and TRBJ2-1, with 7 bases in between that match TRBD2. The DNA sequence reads TGTGCCAGCAGCTTAGTTGGGGGGGGGGAGCAGTTCTTC. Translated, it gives CASSLVGGGEQFF.